A selection of T cell receptor beta chains follows, all from one sample in a study of CD8 T cells in ankylosing spondylitis. One entry per CDR3 protein results from TCRdb running MiXCR on the 5' RACE reads. The sample records 300,000 to 400,000 distinct CDR3 sequences, around 20% being singletons. Sequences were obtained from blood, either unsorted or a sorted T cell fraction (not recorded which). The origin of the receptors is a male donor with ankylosing spondylitis. CDR3s include the opening cysteine and the closing phenylalanine or tryptophan. A D gene is named only where the DNA matches it firmly. The size field is filled for only some rows; it gives once, few, many or a size class.

J gene,D gene,V gene,clone size,CDR3 length,CDR3 DNA,CDR3 protein
TRBJ2-3,.,TRBV20-1,few,13,TGCAGTGCTAGCAGTGGGAGCACAGATACGCAGTATTTT,CSASSGSTDTQYF
TRBJ1-5,.,TRBV5-8,.,14,TGTGCCAGCAGCTTGGGGACAGCCGATCAGCCCCAGCATTTT,CASSLGTADQPQHF
TRBJ2-1,.,TRBV7-8,.,14,TGTGCCAGCAGCTCCGGATGGGGCAACAATGAGCAGTTCTTC,CASSSGWGNNEQFF
TRBJ2-7,TRBD2,TRBV7-9,few,16,TGTGCCAGCACCCCCGGACTAGCGGGAGGACCCTACGAGCAGTACTTC,CASTPGLAGGPYEQYF
TRBJ2-1,.,TRBV5-5,few,15,TGTGCCAGCAGCGGCACCGGGACCTCCTACAATGAGCAGTTCTTC,CASSGTGTSYNEQFF
TRBJ2-1,TRBD2,TRBV27,.,19,TGTGCCAGCAGTTTATCACGTCTAGCGGGAGGTACATCCTACAATGAGCAGTTCTTC,CASSLSRLAGGTSYNEQFF
TRBJ2-5,.,TRBV11-3,.,15,TGTGCCAGCAGCTTATTCCAGGGCATACAAGAGACCCAGTACTTC,CASSLFQGIQETQYF
TRBJ2-1,TRBD2,TRBV5-1,few,14,TGCGCCAGCAGCCGAGCGGGAGACCGCAATGAGCAGTTCTTC,CASSRAGDRNEQFF
TRBJ2-5,TRBD1,TRBV6-1,.,13,TGTGCCAGCAGCGACAGGGGGGCGGAGACCCAGTACTTC,CASSDRGAETQYF
TRBJ2-7,.,TRBV5-1,few,16,TGCGCCAGCAGCTTGGTGTACAGCCAGATTTCCTACGAGCAGTACTTC,CASSLVYSQISYEQYF
TRBJ2-7,TRBD2,TRBV9,.,14,TGTGCCAGCAGCCTCACTAGCGGGAGGAGCGAGCAGTACTTC,CASSLTSGRSEQYF
TRBJ1-1,TRBD1,TRBV9,few,14,TGTGCCAGCACGAAGGGACAGCTGAACACTGAAGCTTTCTTT,CASTKGQLNTEAFF
TRBJ2-7,TRBD2,TRBV7-9,few,14,TGTGCCAGCAGCTTCCCACTAGCGCCCTACGAGCAGTACTTC,CASSFPLAPYEQYF
TRBJ1-3,TRBD1,TRBV7-6,few,15,TGTGCCAGCAGCTTAGCCAGGGGGCCTAGAAACACCATATATTTT,CASSLARGPRNTIYF
TRBJ2-5,.,TRBV9,few,9,TGTGCCAGCAGCCCAACCCAGTACTTC,CASSPTQYF
TRBJ1-5,.,TRBV7-2,.,16,TGTGCCAGCAGCTCGCTTGGGAAAGGATCCAATCAGCCCCAGCATTTT,CASSSLGKGSNQPQHF
TRBJ2-3,.,TRBV7-9,.,12,TGTGCCAGCAGTCAGAATGGAGATACGCAGTATTTT,CASSQNGDTQYF
TRBJ1-1,TRBD1,TRBV20-1,few,15,TGCAGTGCTTCCGGACAGGGGGCTGGTTTCACTGAAGCTTTCTTT,CSASGQGAGFTEAFF
TRBJ1-6,.,TRBV6-1,.,15,TGTGCCAGCAGCCCACCGGGGGGGCTGAGTTCACCCCTCCACTTT,CASSPPGGLSSPLHF
TRBJ2-7,.,TRBV20-1,.,15,TGCAGTGCTAGTTTCTCGGGACAAGGACCATACGAGCAGTACTTC,CSASFSGQGPYEQYF
TRBJ2-5,.,TRBV5-1,.,16,TGCGCCAGCAGCTTGAGAGGGGACACAGGGTTGGAGACCCAGTACTTC,CASSLRGDTGLETQYF
TRBJ1-2,TRBD1,TRBV12-3/TRBV12-4,.,14,TGTGCCAGCAGTACGGGACAGGATAACTATGGCTACACCTTC,CASSTGQDNYGYTF
TRBJ2-1,TRBD1,TRBV6-2/TRBV6-3,few,15,TGTGCCAGCAGTCAAAGGACAGGGGGAGTGAATGAGCAGTTCTTC,CASSQRTGGVNEQFF
TRBJ2-2,TRBD2,TRBV18,few,18,TGTGCCAGCTCAGCCGGGACTAGCGGGAGAGTGAACACCGGGGAGCTGTTTTTT,CASSAGTSGRVNTGELFF
TRBJ1-3,.,TRBV25-1,.,12,TGTGCCAGCAGTGATGCCCCGAACACCATATATTTT,CASSDAPNTIYF
TRBJ1-1,TRBD1,TRBV3-1,few,17,TGTGCCAGCAGCCACGGACAGGGGCCCCGCATGAACACTGAAGCTTTCTTT,CASSHGQGPRMNTEAFF
TRBJ2-5,.,TRBV2,few,13,TGTGCCAGCACTGGCAGGGTACGAGAGACCCAGTACTTC,CASTGRVRETQYF
TRBJ2-7,TRBD2,TRBV29-1,few,12,TGCAGCGTTGAACCGGCGGGAGAAGTGCAGTACTTC,CSVEPAGEVQYF
TRBJ2-1,.,TRBV20-1,.,15,TGCAGTGCTAGAGATCGGGGCGGGAAGTACAATGAGCAGTTCTTC,CSARDRGGKYNEQFF
TRBJ2-5,TRBD2,TRBV12-3/TRBV12-4,few,15,TGTGCCAGCAGTCGACTAGCGGGAGACGGTGAGACCCAGTACTTC,CASSRLAGDGETQYF
TRBJ1-1,TRBD1,TRBV20-1,.,10,TGCGGGACAGGGGACGCTGAAGCTTTCTTT,CGTGDAEAFF
TRBJ2-7,TRBD2,TRBV27,.,16,TGTGCCAGCAGTCCGAGGACTAGCGGGAGTCAATACGAGCAGTACTTC,CASSPRTSGSQYEQYF
TRBJ1-6,.,TRBV6-1,.,16,TGTGCCAGCAGCCGCGACCATGGACGGACCAATTCACCCCTCCACTTT,CASSRDHGRTNSPLHF
TRBJ2-5,.,TRBV12-3/TRBV12-4,.,12,TGTGCCAGCGGCCATTACAGCGAGACCCAGTACTTC,CASGHYSETQYF
TRBJ2-3,TRBD1,TRBV2,few,14,TGTGCCAGCACCGACAGGGGCCGCACAGATACGCAGTATTTT,CASTDRGRTDTQYF
TRBJ2-5,TRBD2,TRBV5-1,few,15,TGCGCCAGCAGCTCCGGACTAGCAGGGTCCGAGACCCAGTACTTC,CASSSGLAGSETQYF